This record looks at one T cell receptor (beta chain) sequence and its context. In the original processing: Amplification of reference gene primers provided the estimated nucleated cell counts. Assay used: immunoSEQ multiplex PCR; TCRdb lists only in-frame clones, some missing. That table supplies the V and J calls and clone size; D and trimming were determined from the DNA. The sample includes about 280,000 clones, roughly nine tenths of them seen just once. This entry belongs to a study of blood T cell repertoires in COVID-19. Study in general: The United States, Italy and Spain were the sources of the acute and convalescent COVID-19 samples. Sources were T cells, B-cell-depleted T cells, or PBMCs; the material itself was cDNA or gDNA.

The specimen was peripheral blood. This TCR came from a man aged 50-60 years with acute or convalescent COVID-19.

The CDR3 region has the DNA TGTGCCTGGAATCGGGGGATTGACAGGGAGAACACTGAAGCTTTCTTT. It yields the protein CAWNRGIDRENTEAFF. This chain links TRBV30 with TRBJ1-1, with 7 bases lining up with TRBD1. Germline trimming cut 4 bases from V and 1 base from J; bases unmatched to any gene: 12. Germline V gene lookup returns CDR1 GTSNPN and CDR2 SVGIG (reference sequence). CDR3 size: 16 residues.